This entry lists 10 T cell receptor beta chains sequenced from one sample in a study of regulatory T cells in long-lasting Graves disease. Time point meaning: persistent/refractory GD, antithyroid drugs over 5 years with positive TRAb. RNA from PBMCs was the source of the TCR library. Arm-PCR of CDR3 regions and iRepertoire HTBI primers were the basis on which TCR beta libraries were built. Via MiXCR, TCRdb re-called the multiplex PCR reads, giving one row per CDR3 protein. Of about 430,000 distinct CDR3 sequences listed, around 20% are singletons. The sequencing used peripheral blood mononuclear cells (PBMCs), collected when the disease was refractory, from a patient treated with antithyroid drugs. These receptors came from a female donor with Graves disease.

There are many counts of this clonotype. This chain links TRBV27 with TRBJ1-1; perhaps TRBD1 as D (5 bases). The CDR3 has 13 amino acids. V shed 6 bases and J shed 6 bases, with 14 bases lying between them. Per the germline V gene, CDR1 is MNHEY and CDR2 is SMNVEV (reference sequence). The CDR3 is CASSLGGGAEAFF. DNA for the CDR3: TGTGCCAGCAGCCTTGGTGGGGGAGCTGAAGCTTTCTTT.

This chain links TRBV15 with TRBJ2-7, with D unresolved. In germline, CDR1 is LNHNV, CDR2 YYDKDF (reference sequence). The CDR3 consists of 11 residues. The V end lost 5 bases, the J end lost 2 bases, and 4 bases lay between the germline ends. This CDR3 is CATSGPYEQYF. CDR3 coding DNA: TGTGCCACCAGCGGCCCCTACGAGCAGTACTTC.

This clonotype was seen ten or more times. The rearrangement uses TRBV28 and TRBJ2-7; D is possibly TRBD1 or TRBD2 (5 bases each). Trimming cost V 5 bases and J 2 bases, with 19 bases left between them. The CDR3 is 16 amino acids. Germline-derived CDR1 and CDR2 are MDHEN and SYDVKM. The CDR3 coding sequence is TGTGCCAGCAGTATCCCCGGGGCTAACGGTCCCTACGAGCAGTACTTC. Translating it yields CASSIPGANGPYEQYF.

Only a few counts were recorded for this clonotype. The chain joins TRBV5-6 to TRBJ2-7, with 10 bases identical to TRBD1. The CDR3 spans 15 residues. The germline CDR1 and CDR2 sequences are SGHDT and YYEEEE. J lost 2 bases, V lost 4 bases, and 6 bases had no gene match. DNA of the CDR3: TGTGCCAGCAGCCATAGACAGGGGGCCACCTACGAGCAGTACTTC. Protein product: CASSHRQGATYEQYF.

The rearrangement joins TRBV5-4 to TRBJ1-2; 8 bases are shared with TRBD1. The CDR3 has 15 residues. The germline V gene encodes CDR1 SGHNT and CDR2 YYREEE (reference sequence). After removal of 3 bases from V and 8 bases from J, the junction contained 12 bases not matched to a gene. The CDR3, as DNA: TGTGCCAGCAGCTCGGACAGGGAGCTCTATGTGGGCTACACCTTC. This encodes CASSSDRELYVGYTF.

This chain connects TRBV9 to TRBJ1-4; D gene unclear. This CDR3 has 15 residues. V dropped 0 bases and J dropped 0 bases, with 6 bases sitting between them. Germline CDR1 and CDR2: SGDLS and YYNGEE. The CDR3 region is CASSVEGTTNEKLFF. For the CDR3, the DNA is TGTGCCAGCAGCGTAGAAGGGACAACTAATGAAAAACTGTTTTTT.

The V call is TRBV20-1, the J call TRBJ2-7, with 12 bases that match TRBD2. The germline V gene encodes CDR1 DFQATT and CDR2 SNEGSKA (reference sequence). The V segment lost 0 bases and the J segment 5 bases; nucleotides outside the gene matches: 11. The CDR3 is 17 residues long. The CDR3 DNA is TGCAGTGCTAGAGATAATCCGACTAGCGGGAGTCGGAACGAGCAGTACTTC. Translation gives CSARDNPTSGSRNEQYF.

This clonotype was observed many times. The V and J genes are TRBV28 and TRBJ2-7; the D gene is possibly TRBD1 (6 bases). Germline V gives CDR1 MDHEN, CDR2 SYDVKM. The V end lost 9 bases, the J end lost 2 bases, and 14 bases lay between the germline ends. CDR3 length: 13 residues. In nucleotides, the CDR3 is TGTGCCAGTGCCTCAGGGGTTCCCTACGAGCAGTACTTC. It is translated as CASASGVPYEQYF.

This clonotype occurred a few times. The chain combines TRBV30 with TRBJ1-2; 10 positions match TRBD1. The CDR3 length is 13 residues. After removal of 4 bases from V and 6 bases from J, the junction contained 5 bases not matched to a gene. CDR1 and CDR2 from the germline V gene are GTSNPN and SVGIG (reference sequence). CDR3 amino acids: CAWMTGTGDGYTF. DNA of the CDR3: TGTGCCTGGATGACCGGGACAGGGGATGGCTACACCTTC.

The genes are TRBV27 and TRBJ2-3; D is tentatively TRBD1 or TRBD2 (5 bases each). CDR3 length equals 15 residues. CDR1 and CDR2 (germline): MNHEY, SMNVEV (reference sequence). V lost 7 bases and J lost 0, with 14 bases in between. CDR3 region: CASTLGAGSTDTQYF. The CDR3 DNA follows: TGTGCCAGCACTCTCGGGGCGGGTAGCACAGATACGCAGTATTTT.